The 17 T cell receptor beta chains below all came from one sample that was sequenced in a study of T cell responses to AZD1222 COVID-19 vaccine. Using immunoSEQ multiplex PCR, the repertoire was profiled, and TCRdb retains in-frame clones only, with some absent. The sample has roughly 140,000 clones, just over 90% seen once. Sequenced material: peripheral blood, taken on day 0 of MenACWY control vaccination. All receptors come from an adult in good health.

The V call is TRBV6-5, the J call TRBJ2-3, with D maybe TRBD1 (5 bases). The CDR3 has 14 amino acids. The germline V and J ends were trimmed by 0 bases and 7 bases, with 11 bases remaining between them. Germline V CDR1 and CDR2: MNHEY, SVGAGI. The CDR3 coding sequence is TGTGCCAGCAGTTACTCATACCAGGGTAATACGCAGTATTTT. Amino acids: CASSYSYQGNTQYF.

The V call is TRBV12-3 or TRBV12-4, the J call TRBJ2-3; a weak D match, TRBD1 (5 bases). This CDR3 has 12 residues. V gave up 4 bases and J gave up 7 bases, with 9 bases separating them. The CDR3 reads CASSSDRYTQYF. CDR3 sequence (DNA): TGTGCCAGCAGTTCAGACAGATATACGCAGTATTTT.

The gene calls are TRBV29-1 and TRBJ1-2, with 8 bases fitting TRBD1. The germline gives CDR1 SQVTM, CDR2 ANQGSEA. The CDR3 runs 13 residues. V was pared by 5 bases and J by 5 bases, with 7 bases of the junction left unmatched. The chain's CDR3 is CSVLTTGVYGYTF. Written as DNA, the CDR3 is TGCAGCGTTCTAACGACAGGGGTTTATGGCTACACCTTC.

The genes are TRBV28 and TRBJ1-3, with 11 bases lining up with TRBD1. V shed 5 bases, J shed 5 bases, and the junction held 5 bases outside the gene matches. Looked up from germline, CDR1 is MDHEN and CDR2 is SYDVKM. This CDR3 region has 15 residues. The CDR3 region is CASSGGQGVRNTIYF. The CDR3 DNA reads TGTGCCAGCAGTGGGGGACAGGGGGTGAGAAACACCATATATTTT.

The V and J genes are TRBV5-4 and TRBJ2-4, with D unresolved. V lost 4 bases and J lost 0, with 11 bases in between. CDR3 length: 15 residues. Per germline, CDR1 SGHNT and CDR2 YYREEE (reference sequence). Here the CDR3 reads CASSADGLAKNIQYF. As DNA, the CDR3 is TGTGCCAGCAGCGCCGACGGTCTAGCCAAAAACATTCAGTACTTC.

This clone was detected only once. The rearrangement uses TRBV20-1 and TRBJ2-7; 10 bases align to TRBD2. The germline gives CDR1 DFQATT, CDR2 SNEGSKA (reference sequence). V shed 3 bases, J shed 3 bases, and the junction held 2 bases outside the gene matches. This CDR3 has 13 residues. Here the CDR3 reads CSASSSGSYEQYF. The CDR3 region has the DNA TGCAGTGCTAGTTCTAGCGGGAGCTACGAGCAGTACTTC.

The chain recombines TRBV5-1 with TRBJ1-1, with 7 nucleotides matching TRBD1. The CDR3 is 15 amino acids. Unmatched junction bases numbered 7, after V lost 4 bases and J lost 1 base. Germline V gives CDR1 SGHRS, CDR2 YFSETQ. CDR3 loop: CASSLTGRRNTEAFF. In DNA form, the CDR3 reads TGCGCCAGCAGCCTGACAGGGAGGAGGAACACTGAAGCTTTCTTT.

This chain uses TRBV4-2 with TRBJ2-3, with no clear D. The CDR3 runs to 12 residues. CDR1 is LGHNA, CDR2 YNFKEQ, per germline. V was shortened by 2 bases and J by 2 bases, with 2 bases between the two germline ends. The CDR3 sequence: CASSQPTDTQYF. The CDR3 DNA reads as TGTGCCAGCAGCCAACCCACAGATACGCAGTATTTT.

The chain combines TRBV2 with TRBJ1-4; D may be TRBD1 (5 bases). Trimming removed 4 bases from V and 6 bases from J, with 21 bases in between. In germline, CDR1 is SNHLY, CDR2 FYNNEI. The CDR3 runs to 17 residues. CDR3 region: CASSVPTEGGSDEKLFF. In DNA form, the CDR3 reads TGTGCCAGCAGTGTTCCGACAGAGGGAGGGTCTGATGAAAAACTGTTTTTT.

This chain links TRBV7-3 with TRBJ1-1; D is perhaps TRBD1 (6 bases). Between the trimmed V and J ends, which lost 1 base and 5 bases, there was a span of 11 bases. The germline gives CDR1 SGHTA, CDR2 FQGTGA. The CDR3 is 14 amino acids. CDR3 coding DNA: TGTGCCAGCAGCTTAAGCAGGGGTGGAACTGAAGCTTTCTTT. It encodes CASSLSRGGTEAFF.

The gene calls are TRBV6-5 and TRBJ1-1, with a tentative D call TRBD1 (5 bases). Trimming shortened V by 2 bases and J by 10 bases, and 11 bases separated the two germline ends. The length of the CDR3 is 12 residues. The germline CDR1 and CDR2 sequences are MNHEY and SVGAGI. The CDR3 region has the DNA TGTGCCAGCAGTTACCCGGGGGGAACAGCTTTCTTT. Translated: CASSYPGGTAFF.

Only one count was recorded for this clone. J is TRBJ1-3 and V is TRBV7-9, with no clear D. V shed 5 bases and J shed 0 bases, with 14 bases lying between them. CDR3 length: 16 amino acids. Per the germline V gene, CDR1 is SEHNR and CDR2 is FQNEAQ (reference sequence). CDR3 coding DNA: TGTGCCAGCAGCCCAGAGGCGGCGCGCTCTGGAAACACCATATATTTT. Encoded protein: CASSPEAARSGNTIYF.

V is TRBV19 and J is TRBJ2-1, with TRBD2 matching over 10 bases. The CDR3 covers 16 residues. The germline V gene has CDR1 LNHDA and CDR2 SQIVND (reference sequence). V lost 4 bases, J lost 6 bases, and 9 bases stayed unmatched. The CDR3 sequence is CASSKVQSSGSNEQFF. CDR3 bases: TGTGCCAGTAGTAAGGTTCAGTCTAGCGGGAGCAATGAGCAGTTCTTC.

V is TRBV4-2 and J is TRBJ2-7; 8 positions match TRBD2. Germline CDR1 LGHNA, CDR2 YNFKEQ. Trimming took 0 bases from V and 2 from J; bases not matched to a gene: 6. CDR3 length: 16 amino acids. The CDR3 DNA reads TGTGCCAGCAGCCAAGAATTAGCGGGACCTACCTACGAGCAGTACTTC. This codes for CASSQELAGPTYEQYF.

This clone was observed a single time. The chain is built from TRBV27 and TRBJ2-1; possible D gene TRBD2, 5 bases. The length of the CDR3 is 10 residues. Trimming stripped 8 bases from V and 12 bases from J, with 11 bases between. CDR1 MNHEY and CDR2 SMNVEV come from the germline V gene (reference sequence). The CDR3 loop is CASGPGGQFF. The CDR3 DNA follows: TGTGCCAGCGGGCCCGGAGGGCAGTTCTTC.

The chain recombines TRBV14 with TRBJ1-4; TRBD1 is a possible D gene (6 bases). V was trimmed by 3 bases and J by 7 bases, leaving 15 bases between them. This CDR3 contains 15 residues. The germline gives CDR1 SGHDN, CDR2 FVKESK. The CDR3 bases are TGTGCCAGCAGCCAGATGGGGACATATGGTGAAAAACTGTTTTTT. It encodes CASSQMGTYGEKLFF. The full variable domain, completed using reference TRBV14 and TRBJ1-4, is EAGVTQFPSHSVIEKGQTVTLRCDPISGHDNLYWYRRVMGKEIKFLLHFVKESKQDESGMPNNRFLAERTGGTYSTLKVQPAELEDSGVYFCASSQMGTYGEKLFFGSGTQLSVL.

The rearrangement uses TRBV6-2 or TRBV6-3 and TRBJ1-2; no definite D call. The CDR3 runs 11 residues. CDR1 and CDR2 (germline): MNHEY, SVGEGT. The V and J ends lost 2 bases and 7 bases respectively, with 5 bases between them. CDR3 amino acids: CASSYRVGYTF. CDR3 nucleotides: TGTGCCAGCAGTTACCGGGTTGGCTACACCTTC.